A single sample gave rise to the 9 T cell receptor beta chains below, sequenced in a study of OX40 agonist ivuxolimab in advanced cancers. TCRdb's copy holds only in-frame clones and misses some; the assay was immunoSEQ multiplex PCR. The sample includes approximately 81,000 clones, around 87% of them seen just once. Material: CD4+ or CD8+ T cells sorted from blood, obtained in a trial of the OX40 agonist ivuxolimab. All receptors derive from an adult with an advanced solid tumor such as melanoma, head and neck, liver or kidney cancer.

The rearrangement joins TRBV21-1 to TRBJ2-7; TRBD1, the table's D call, lacks a check against the DNA. TRBV21-1 is described as a pseudogene. This CDR3 comprises 14 residues. CDR3: CASSKDRGYYEQYF. The DNA of the CDR3 is TGTGCCAGCAGCAAGGACAGGGGGTACTACGAGCAGTACTTC.

This sequence joins TRBV11-2 and TRBJ2-1; 12 nucleotides match TRBD1. The germline V gene encodes CDR1 SGHAT and CDR2 FQNNGV. V shed 0 bases and J 8 bases; nucleotides not matched to a gene: 11. This CDR3 is built from 18 residues. As DNA, the CDR3 is TGTGCCAGCAGCTTAGAACTAGTAGTGGGACAGGGGGCAGATGAGCAGTTCTTC. Protein product: CASSLELVVGQGADEQFF.

V and J are TRBV5-1 and TRBJ2-7, with unresolved D. The CDR3 spans 15 residues. The V end was cut by 0 bases, the J end by 0 bases, with 10 bases between. Germline values: CDR1 SGHRS, CDR2 YFSETQ. CDR3 residues: CASSLAVSSSYEQYF. CDR3 DNA: TGCGCCAGCAGCTTGGCTGTCAGTAGCTCCTACGAGCAGTACTTC.

CDR3 coding DNA: TGTGCCAGCAGTTACGGGTCTGAAGCTTTCTTT. Amino acid sequence: CASSYGSEAFF. The chain recombines TRBV6-5 with TRBJ1-1; unclear D gene. The CDR3 length is 11 residues. CDR1 and CDR2 from the germline V gene are MNHEY and SVGAGI. Trimming stripped 2 bases from V and 6 bases from J, with 4 bases between.

V is TRBV9 and J is TRBJ2-3, with TRBD2 matching 7 bases. The ends lost 0 bases at V and 1 base at J; junction bases unmatched: 5. Per the germline V gene, CDR1 is SGDLS and CDR2 is YYNGEE. This CDR3 has 16 residues. CDR3 in amino acids: CASSVAGGEGTDTQYF. CDR3 bases: TGTGCCAGCAGCGTAGCTGGGGGGGAAGGCACAGATACGCAGTATTTT.

This sequence joins TRBV11-2 and TRBJ2-5; a possible D gene is TRBD2 (5 bases). Germline V gene data show CDR1 as SGHAT and CDR2 as FQNNGV. The CDR3 has 15 amino acids. Trimming stripped 4 bases from V and 14 bases from J, with 26 bases between. The CDR3 spells CASSSPSPLDTAGYF. CDR3 nucleotides: TGTGCCAGCAGCTCCCCATCCCCCCTTGACACCGCGGGCTACTTC.

V usage is TRBV5-6 and J usage is TRBJ1-2, with D hard to call. CDR3 length equals 12 residues. Germline assignment: CDR1 SGHDT and CDR2 YYEEEE. The V end was cut by 2 bases, the J end by 3 bases, with 5 bases between. The CDR3 coding sequence is TGTGCCAGCAGCTTTGATTACTATGGCTACACCTTC. Translation gives CASSFDYYGYTF. Full variable domain (outside the CDR3, taken from reference TRBV5-6 and TRBJ1-2): DAGVTQSPTHLIKTRGQQVTLRCSPKSGHDTVSWYQQALGQGPQFIFQYYEEEERQRGNFPDRFSGHQFPNYSSELNVNALLLGDSALYLCASSFDYYGYTFGSGTRLTVV.

The chain couples TRBV6-1 to TRBJ2-5; tentatively, D is TRBD2 (7 bases). Trimming cost V 3 bases and J 5 bases, with 13 bases left between them. Germline values: CDR1 MNHNS, CDR2 SASEGT. The CDR3 is 14 amino acids. The CDR3 nucleotides read TGTGCCAGCAGTGAGGCGGGGGCAGGGGAGACCCAGTACTTC. This codes for CASSEAGAGETQYF.

V is TRBV7-9 and J is TRBJ1-5; no firm D call. The V gene lost 5 bases and the J gene lost 13 bases, with 15 bases spanning the gap. The CDR3 extends over 12 amino acids. Germline lookup yields CDR1 SEHNR and CDR2 FQNEAQ (reference sequence). This CDR3 reads CASSGTARSQHF. The CDR3, as DNA: TGTGCCAGCAGCGGTACAGCTAGGTCTCAGCATTTT.